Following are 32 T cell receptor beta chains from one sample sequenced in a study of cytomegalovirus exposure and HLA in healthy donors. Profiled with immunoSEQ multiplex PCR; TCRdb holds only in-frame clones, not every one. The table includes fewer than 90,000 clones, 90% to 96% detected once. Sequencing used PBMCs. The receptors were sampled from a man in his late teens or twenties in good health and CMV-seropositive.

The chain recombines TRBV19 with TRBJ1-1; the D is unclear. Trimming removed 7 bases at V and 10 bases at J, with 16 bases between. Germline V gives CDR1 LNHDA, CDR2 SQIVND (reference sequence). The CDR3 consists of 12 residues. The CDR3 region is CASTLEGERAFF. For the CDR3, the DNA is TGTGCCAGTACCTTAGAGGGTGAACGAGCTTTCTTT.

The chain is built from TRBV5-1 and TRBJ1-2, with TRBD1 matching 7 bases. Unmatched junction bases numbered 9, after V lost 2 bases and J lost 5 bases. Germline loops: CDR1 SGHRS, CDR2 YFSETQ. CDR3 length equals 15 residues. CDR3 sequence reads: CASSLAVTQGYGYTF. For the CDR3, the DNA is TGCGCCAGCAGCTTAGCTGTGACACAGGGGTATGGCTACACCTTC.

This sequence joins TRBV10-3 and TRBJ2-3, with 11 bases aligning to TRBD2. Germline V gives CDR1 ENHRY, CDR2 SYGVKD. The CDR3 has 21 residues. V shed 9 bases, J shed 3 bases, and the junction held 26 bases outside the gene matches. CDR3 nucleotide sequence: TGTGCCATATCACCCCGCAGGGGGCTACGACTAGCGGGACATAGTACAGATACGCAGTATTTT. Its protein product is CAISPRRGLRLAGHSTDTQYF.

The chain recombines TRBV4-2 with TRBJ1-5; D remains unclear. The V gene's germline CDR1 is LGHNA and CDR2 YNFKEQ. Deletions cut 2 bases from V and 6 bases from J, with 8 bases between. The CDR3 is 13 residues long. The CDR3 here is CASSQTNGQPQHF. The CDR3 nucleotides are TGTGCCAGCAGCCAAACCAACGGTCAGCCCCAGCATTTT.

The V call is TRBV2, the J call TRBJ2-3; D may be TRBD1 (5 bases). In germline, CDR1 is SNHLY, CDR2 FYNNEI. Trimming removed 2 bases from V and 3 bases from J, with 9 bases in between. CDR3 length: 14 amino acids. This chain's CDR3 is CASSEQGPTDTQYF. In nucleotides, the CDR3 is TGTGCCAGCAGTGAACAGGGTCCAACAGATACGCAGTATTTT.

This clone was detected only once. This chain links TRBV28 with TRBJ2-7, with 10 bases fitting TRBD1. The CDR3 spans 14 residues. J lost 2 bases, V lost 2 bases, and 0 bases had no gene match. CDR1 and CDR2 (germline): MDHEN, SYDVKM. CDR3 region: CASSLGTGAYEQYF. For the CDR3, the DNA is TGTGCCAGCAGTTTAGGGACAGGGGCCTACGAGCAGTACTTC.

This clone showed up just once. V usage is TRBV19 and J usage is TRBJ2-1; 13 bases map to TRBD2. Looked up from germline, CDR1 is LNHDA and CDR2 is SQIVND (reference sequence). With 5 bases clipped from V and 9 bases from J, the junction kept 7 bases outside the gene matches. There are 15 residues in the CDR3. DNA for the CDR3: TGTGCCAGTAGTGGGACTAGCGGGGTCATTGGTGAGCAGTTCTTC. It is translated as CASSGTSGVIGEQFF.

The CDR3 sequence is CASSQDRGGEAFF. The DNA for the CDR3 is TGTGCCAGCAGCCAAGACCGGGGGGGTGAAGCTTTCTTT. The J gene is TRBJ1-1, the V gene TRBV14, with D perhaps TRBD1 (5 bases). Germline assignment: CDR1 SGHDN and CDR2 FVKESK. The CDR3 runs to 13 residues. Trimming removed 0 bases from V and 7 bases from J, with 9 bases in between. Filled out from reference TRBV14 and TRBJ1-1, the complete variable domain reads EAGVTQFPSHSVIEKGQTVTLRCDPISGHDNLYWYRRVMGKEIKFLLHFVKESKQDESGMPNNRFLAERTGGTYSTLKVQPAELEDSGVYFCASSQDRGGEAFFGQGTRLTVV.

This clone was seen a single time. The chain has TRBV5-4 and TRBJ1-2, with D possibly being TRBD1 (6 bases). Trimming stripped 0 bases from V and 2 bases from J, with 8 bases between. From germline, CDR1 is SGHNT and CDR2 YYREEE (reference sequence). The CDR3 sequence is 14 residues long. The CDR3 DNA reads TGTGCCAGCAGCTTGGGACAGGAGAACTATGGCTACACCTTC. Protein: CASSLGQENYGYTF.

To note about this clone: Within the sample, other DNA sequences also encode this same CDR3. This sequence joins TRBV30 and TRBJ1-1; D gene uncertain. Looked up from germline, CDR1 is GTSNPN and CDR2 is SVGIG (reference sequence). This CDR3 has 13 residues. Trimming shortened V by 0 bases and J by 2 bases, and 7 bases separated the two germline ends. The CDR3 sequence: CAWSVRENTEAFF. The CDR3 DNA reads TGTGCCTGGAGTGTGAGGGAAAACACTGAAGCTTTCTTT.

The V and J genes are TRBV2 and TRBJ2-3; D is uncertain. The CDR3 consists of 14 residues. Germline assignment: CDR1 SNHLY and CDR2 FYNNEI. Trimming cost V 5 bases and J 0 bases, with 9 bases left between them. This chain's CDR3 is CASSSGASTDTQYF. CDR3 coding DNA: TGTGCCAGCAGTTCAGGTGCTAGCACAGATACGCAGTATTTT.

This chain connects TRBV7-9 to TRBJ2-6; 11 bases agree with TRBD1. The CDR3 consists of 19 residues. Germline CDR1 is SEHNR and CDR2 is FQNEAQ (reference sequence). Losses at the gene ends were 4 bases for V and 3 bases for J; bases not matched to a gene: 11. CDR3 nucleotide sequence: TGTGCCAGCAGCTCTAGGACAGGGGGCGTCCATAGTGGGGCCAACGTCCTGACTTTC. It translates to CASSSRTGGVHSGANVLTF.

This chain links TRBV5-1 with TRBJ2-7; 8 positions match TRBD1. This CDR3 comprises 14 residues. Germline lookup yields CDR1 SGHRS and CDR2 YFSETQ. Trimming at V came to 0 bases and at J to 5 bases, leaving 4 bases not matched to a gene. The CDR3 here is CASSLGQGSHEQYF. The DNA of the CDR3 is TGCGCCAGCAGCTTGGGACAGGGGTCCCACGAGCAGTACTTC.

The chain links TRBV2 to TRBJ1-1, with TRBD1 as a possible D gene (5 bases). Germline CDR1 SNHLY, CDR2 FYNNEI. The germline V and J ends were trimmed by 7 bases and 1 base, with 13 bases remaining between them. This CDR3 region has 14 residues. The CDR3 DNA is TGTGCCAGCACAAGCCGGGGGAAGAACACTGAAGCTTTCTTT. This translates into CASTSRGKNTEAFF.

For the CDR3, the DNA is TGTGCCAGCAGTCCTCCGGGAGGAGGAACTGGAAACACCATATATTTT. This sequence encodes CASSPPGGGTGNTIYF. The chain employs TRBV28 and TRBJ1-3; D gene unclear. The CDR3 sequence is 16 residues long. Between the trimmed V and J ends, which lost 5 bases and 2 bases, there was a span of 16 bases. Looked up from germline, CDR1 is MDHEN and CDR2 is SYDVKM.

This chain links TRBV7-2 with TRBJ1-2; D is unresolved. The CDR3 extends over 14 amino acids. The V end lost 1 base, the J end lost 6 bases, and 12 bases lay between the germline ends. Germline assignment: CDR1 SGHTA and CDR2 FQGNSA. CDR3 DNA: TGTGCCAGCAGCTTAGGGTGGGCTCGAGATGGCTACACCTTC. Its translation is CASSLGWARDGYTF.

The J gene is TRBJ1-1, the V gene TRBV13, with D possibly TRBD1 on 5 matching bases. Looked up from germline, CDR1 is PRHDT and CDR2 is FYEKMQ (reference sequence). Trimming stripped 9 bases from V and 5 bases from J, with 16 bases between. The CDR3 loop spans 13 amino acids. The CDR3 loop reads CASLMPPGTEAFF. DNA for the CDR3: TGTGCCAGTTTAATGCCCCCAGGGACTGAAGCTTTCTTT.

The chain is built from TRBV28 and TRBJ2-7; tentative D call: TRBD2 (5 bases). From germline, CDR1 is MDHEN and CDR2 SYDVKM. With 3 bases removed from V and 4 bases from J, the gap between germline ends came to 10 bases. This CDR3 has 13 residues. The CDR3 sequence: CASSFRGIYEQYF. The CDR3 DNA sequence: TGTGCCAGCAGTTTCCGGGGAATTTACGAGCAGTACTTC.

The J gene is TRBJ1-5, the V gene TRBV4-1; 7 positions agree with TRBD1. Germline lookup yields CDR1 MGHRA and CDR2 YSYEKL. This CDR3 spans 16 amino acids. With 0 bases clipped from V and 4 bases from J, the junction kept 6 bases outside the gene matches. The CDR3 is CASSQDLGRGNQPQHF. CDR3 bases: TGCGCCAGCAGCCAAGATCTGGGCAGGGGGAATCAGCCCCAGCATTTT.

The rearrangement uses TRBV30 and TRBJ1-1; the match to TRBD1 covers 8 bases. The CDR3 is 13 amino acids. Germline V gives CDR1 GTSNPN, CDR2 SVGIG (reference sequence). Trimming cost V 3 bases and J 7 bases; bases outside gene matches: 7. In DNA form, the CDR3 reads TGTGCCTGGAGAGCCCAGGGGGCGGGTGAAGCTTTCTTT. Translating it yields CAWRAQGAGEAFF.

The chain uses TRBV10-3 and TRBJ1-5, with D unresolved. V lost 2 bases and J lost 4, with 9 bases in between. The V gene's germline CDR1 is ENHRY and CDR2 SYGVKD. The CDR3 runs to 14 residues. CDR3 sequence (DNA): TGTGCCATCAGTGAGGGCACCCCGAATCAGCCCCAGCATTTT. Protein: CAISEGTPNQPQHF.

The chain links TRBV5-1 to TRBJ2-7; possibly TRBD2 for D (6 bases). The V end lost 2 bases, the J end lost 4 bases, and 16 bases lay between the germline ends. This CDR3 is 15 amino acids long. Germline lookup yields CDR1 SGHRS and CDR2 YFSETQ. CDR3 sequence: CASSFGGNLAYEQYF. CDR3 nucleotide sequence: TGCGCCAGCAGCTTCGGAGGGAACTTGGCGTACGAGCAGTACTTC.

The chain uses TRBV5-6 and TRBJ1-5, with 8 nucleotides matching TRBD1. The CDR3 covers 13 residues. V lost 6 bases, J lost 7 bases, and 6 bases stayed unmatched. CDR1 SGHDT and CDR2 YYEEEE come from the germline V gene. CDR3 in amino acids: CASNSQGAQPQHF. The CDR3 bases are TGTGCCAGCAACAGTCAGGGGGCACAGCCCCAGCATTTT.

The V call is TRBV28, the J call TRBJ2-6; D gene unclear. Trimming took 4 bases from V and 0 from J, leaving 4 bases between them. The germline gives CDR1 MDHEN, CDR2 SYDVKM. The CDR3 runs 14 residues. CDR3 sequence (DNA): TGTGCCAGCAGTTGGGCCTCTGGGGCCAACGTCCTGACTTTC. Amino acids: CASSWASGANVLTF.

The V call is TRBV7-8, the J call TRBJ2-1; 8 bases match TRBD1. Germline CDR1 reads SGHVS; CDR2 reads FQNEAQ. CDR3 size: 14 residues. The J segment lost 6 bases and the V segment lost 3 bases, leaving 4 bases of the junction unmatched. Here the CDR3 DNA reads TGTGCCAGCAGCTTTGAAGGGACAGGCAATGAGCAGTTCTTC. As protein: CASSFEGTGNEQFF.

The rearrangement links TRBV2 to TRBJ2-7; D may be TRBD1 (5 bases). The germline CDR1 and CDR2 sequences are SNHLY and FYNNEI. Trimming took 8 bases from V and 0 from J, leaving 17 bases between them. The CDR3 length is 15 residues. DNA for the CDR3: TGTGCCAGCCACTTCTCCGGACAAGCCTCCTACGAGCAGTACTTC. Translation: CASHFSGQASYEQYF.

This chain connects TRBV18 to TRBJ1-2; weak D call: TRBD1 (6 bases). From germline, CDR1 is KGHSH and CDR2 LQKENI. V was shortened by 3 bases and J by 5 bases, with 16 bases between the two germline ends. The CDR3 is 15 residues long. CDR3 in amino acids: CASSPTDRSEYGYTF. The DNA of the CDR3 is TGTGCCAGCTCACCCACCGACAGGTCCGAATATGGCTACACCTTC.

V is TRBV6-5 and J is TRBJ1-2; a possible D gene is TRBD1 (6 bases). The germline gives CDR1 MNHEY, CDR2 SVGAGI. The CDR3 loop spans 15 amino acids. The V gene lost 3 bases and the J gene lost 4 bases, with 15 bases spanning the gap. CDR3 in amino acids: CASSYSPTGTYGYTF. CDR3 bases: TGTGCCAGCAGTTATTCCCCCACAGGGACCTATGGCTACACCTTC.

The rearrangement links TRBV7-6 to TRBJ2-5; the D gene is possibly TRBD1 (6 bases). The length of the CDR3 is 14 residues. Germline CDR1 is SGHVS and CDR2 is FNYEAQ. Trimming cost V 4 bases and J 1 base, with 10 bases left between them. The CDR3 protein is CASSSPGVQETQYF. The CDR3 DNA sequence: TGTGCCAGCAGCTCCCCAGGGGTCCAAGAGACCCAGTACTTC.

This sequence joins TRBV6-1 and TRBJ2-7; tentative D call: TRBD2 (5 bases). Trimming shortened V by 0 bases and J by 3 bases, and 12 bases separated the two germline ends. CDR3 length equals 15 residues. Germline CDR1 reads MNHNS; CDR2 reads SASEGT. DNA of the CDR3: TGTGCCAGCAGTGAAGCCGAGGGAGAAAGCTACGAGCAGTACTTC. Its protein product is CASSEAEGESYEQYF.

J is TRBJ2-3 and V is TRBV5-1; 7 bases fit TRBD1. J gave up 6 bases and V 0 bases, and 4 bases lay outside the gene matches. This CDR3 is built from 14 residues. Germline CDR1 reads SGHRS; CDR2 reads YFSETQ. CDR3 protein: CASSLGQGVDTQYF. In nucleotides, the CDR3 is TGCGCCAGCAGCTTGGGACAGGGAGTGGATACGCAGTATTTT. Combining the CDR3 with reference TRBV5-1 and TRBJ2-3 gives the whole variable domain KAGVTQTPRYLIKTRGQQVTLSCSPISGHRSVSWYQQTPGQGLQFLFEYFSETQRNKGNFPGRFSGRQFSNSRSEMNVSTLELGDSALYLCASSLGQGVDTQYFGPGTRLTVL.

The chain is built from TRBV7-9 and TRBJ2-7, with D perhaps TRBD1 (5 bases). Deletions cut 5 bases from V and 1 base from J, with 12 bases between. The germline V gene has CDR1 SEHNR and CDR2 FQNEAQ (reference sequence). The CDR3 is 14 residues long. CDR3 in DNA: TGTGCCAGCAGCGTCCCCGACAGTTCCTACGAGCAGTACTTC. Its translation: CASSVPDSSYEQYF.